A selection of T cell receptor beta chains follows, all from one sample in a study of identical twins. One entry per CDR3 protein, called by TCRdb with MiXCR from the 5' RACE reads. The repertoire includes about 190,000 distinct CDR3 sequences, about 15% of them detected once, and 40% sits in the top ten. The same data also went into a second study, on T cells expressing NK-cell markers.

Sample: CD8+ T cells sorted from blood. The origin of the receptors is a woman aged 18-35 years in good health. The CDR3 runs from the conserved cysteine through the conserved F or W. Fields, in order: V gene, CDR3 length, clone size, J gene, D gene, CDR3 protein, CDR3 DNA. The D gene is left open where the match is weak. Not all rows give a size; the values are once, few, many and, for expanded clones, a class.

V: TRBV12-3/TRBV12-4
length: 13
size: few
J: TRBJ2-7
D: TRBD2
CDR3: CASSPGGVRRQYF
DNA: TGTGCCAGCAGTCCCGGGGGGGTTCGGAGGCAGTACTTC

V: TRBV5-6
length: 16
size: .
J: TRBJ2-7
D: TRBD1
CDR3: CASSPIMGQGVFEQYF
DNA: TGTGCCAGCAGCCCTATCATGGGGCAGGGGGTGTTCGAGCAGTACTTC

V: TRBV5-1
length: 14
size: few
J: TRBJ2-1
D: .
CDR3: CASSVYREGNEQFF
DNA: TGCGCCAGCAGCGTCTACAGGGAAGGCAATGAGCAGTTCTTC

V: TRBV6-5
length: 15
size: .
J: TRBJ2-1
D: TRBD2
CDR3: CASSYIQRGYNEQFF
DNA: TGTGCCAGCAGTTACATCCAGCGGGGTTACAATGAGCAGTTCTTC

V: TRBV5-5
length: 14
size: .
J: TRBJ2-3
D: .
CDR3: CASSLERKSDTQYF
DNA: TGTGCCAGCAGCTTGGAGAGAAAATCAGATACGCAGTATTTT

V: TRBV5-5
length: 13
size: .
J: TRBJ2-3
D: .
CDR3: CASSGAGIDTQYF
DNA: TGTGCCAGCAGCGGGGCGGGTATAGATACGCAGTATTTT

V: TRBV29-1
length: 16
size: .
J: TRBJ2-2
D: TRBD2
CDR3: CSVEDPTSGTSGELFF
DNA: TGCAGCGTTGAAGATCCGACTAGCGGGACGTCCGGGGAGCTGTTTTTT

V: TRBV11-2
length: 18
size: few
J: TRBJ2-5
D: .
CDR3: CASSLSLVGPGVVKTQYF
DNA: TGTGCCAGCAGCTTAAGTTTGGTGGGCCCCGGAGTTGTAAAGACCCAGTACTTC

V: TRBV3-1
length: 16
size: few
J: TRBJ1-4
D: TRBD1
CDR3: CASSQIPGQGNEKLFF
DNA: TGTGCCAGCAGCCAGATTCCGGGACAGGGTAATGAAAAACTGTTTTTT

V: TRBV7-2
length: 17
size: .
J: TRBJ2-1
D: TRBD2
CDR3: CASSTEPGLAPNNEQFF
DNA: TGTGCCAGCAGCACAGAACCGGGACTAGCACCGAACAATGAGCAGTTCTTC

V: TRBV10-3
length: 12
size: .
J: TRBJ2-7
D: .
CDR3: CAISEASYEQYF
DNA: TGTGCCATCAGTGAAGCTTCCTACGAGCAGTACTTC

V: TRBV5-1
length: 14
size: .
J: TRBJ1-5
D: .
CDR3: CASSLTGPNQPQHF
DNA: TGCGCCAGCAGTCTGACAGGCCCTAATCAGCCCCAGCATTTT

V: TRBV6-1
length: 14
size: few
J: TRBJ2-7
D: .
CDR3: CASSEFRVGGEQYF
DNA: TGTGCCAGCAGTGAATTCAGGGTCGGTGGGGAGCAGTACTTC

V: TRBV20-1
length: 15
size: .
J: TRBJ1-2
D: .
CDR3: CSARVRGPGWNGYTF
DNA: TGCAGTGCTAGGGTCCGGGGTCCAGGTTGGAATGGCTACACCTTC

V: TRBV29-1
length: 12
size: .
J: TRBJ2-3
D: .
CDR3: CSVTEVGDTQYF
DNA: TGCAGCGTTACGGAGGTGGGAGATACGCAGTATTTT

V: TRBV6-5
length: 13
size: .
J: TRBJ1-2
D: .
CDR3: CASSYLQDYGYTF
DNA: TGTGCCAGCAGTTACCTCCAGGATTATGGCTACACCTTC

V: TRBV11-3
length: 16
size: .
J: TRBJ1-4
D: .
CDR3: CASSLVGGQLNEKLFF
DNA: TGTGCCAGCAGCTTAGTCGGAGGACAGCTTAATGAAAAACTGTTTTTT

V: TRBV20-1
length: 14
size: .
J: TRBJ2-3
D: .
CDR3: CSAPSRTDTDTQYF
DNA: TGCAGTGCTCCTAGCAGAACCGACACAGATACGCAGTATTTT

V: TRBV27
length: 13
size: few
J: TRBJ2-7
D: .
CDR3: CASRPGLTYEQYF
DNA: TGTGCCAGCAGGCCAGGATTGACCTACGAGCAGTACTTC

V: TRBV9
length: 14
size: .
J: TRBJ2-1
D: .
CDR3: CASSPRGAINEQFF
DNA: TGTGCCAGCAGCCCCCGCGGCGCGATCAATGAGCAGTTCTTC

V: TRBV20-1
length: 14
size: few
J: TRBJ2-1
D: .
CDR3: CSASLSPGYNEQFF
DNA: TGCAGTGCTAGTTTGTCACCCGGGTACAATGAGCAGTTCTTC

V: TRBV7-8
length: 13
size: few
J: TRBJ2-7
D: .
CDR3: CASSLNRRGEQYF
DNA: TGTGCCAGCAGCTTAAATCGGAGGGGCGAGCAGTACTTC

V: TRBV5-1
length: 15
size: many
J: TRBJ2-1
D: TRBD2
CDR3: CASSLSGGPYNEQFF
DNA: TGCGCCAGCAGCTTGAGCGGGGGGCCCTACAATGAGCAGTTCTTC

V: TRBV9
length: 14
size: .
J: TRBJ2-7
D: .
CDR3: CASSVGRDAYEQYF
DNA: TGTGCCAGCAGCGTAGGCAGGGACGCCTACGAGCAGTACTTC

V: TRBV29-1
length: 14
size: few
J: TRBJ1-2
D: .
CDR3: CSVVFGGALSGYTF
DNA: TGCAGCGTTGTTTTTGGGGGGGCTTTGAGCGGCTACACCTTC

V: TRBV6-1
length: 13
size: .
J: TRBJ1-5
D: .
CDR3: CASSETLVQPQHF
DNA: TGTGCCAGCAGTGAAACCCTGGTGCAGCCCCAGCATTTT

V: TRBV20-1
length: 12
size: few
J: TRBJ2-1
D: TRBD2
CDR3: CITAGGGNEQFF
DNA: TGCATAACAGCGGGGGGGGGCAACGAGCAGTTCTTC

V: TRBV20-1
length: 15
size: .
J: TRBJ2-1
D: .
CDR3: CSAIGGGSKYNEQFF
DNA: TGCAGTGCTATAGGTGGGGGCAGTAAGTACAATGAGCAGTTCTTC

V: TRBV6-1
length: 15
size: .
J: TRBJ2-7
D: TRBD1
CDR3: CASTEGTAITYEQYF
DNA: TGTGCCAGCACCGAAGGGACAGCGATAACCTACGAGCAGTACTTC

V: TRBV12-3/TRBV12-4
length: 17
size: few
J: TRBJ2-2
D: TRBD1
CDR3: CASSPPHRGQDTGELFF
DNA: TGTGCCAGCAGTCCCCCCCACAGGGGTCAAGACACCGGGGAGCTGTTTTTT

V: TRBV6-5
length: 12
size: .
J: TRBJ1-2
D: .
CDR3: CASSPGGHGYTF
DNA: TGTGCCAGCAGCCCCGGGGGGCATGGCTACACCTTC

V: TRBV5-1
length: 13
size: few
J: TRBJ1-2
D: .
CDR3: CASSLVGGGGYTF
DNA: TGCGCCAGCAGCTTGGTAGGGGGAGGTGGCTACACCTTC

V: TRBV6-2/TRBV6-3
length: 20
size: .
J: TRBJ2-1
D: TRBD2
CDR3: CASSFLSGGAPRSSYNEQFF
DNA: TGTGCCAGCAGCTTCCTGAGCGGGGGGGCCCCCCGAAGCTCCTACAATGAGCAGTTCTTC

V: TRBV11-3
length: 15
size: few
J: TRBJ2-3
D: TRBD2
CDR3: CASSSSGASTDTQYF
DNA: TGTGCCAGCAGCTCCAGCGGGGCTAGCACAGATACGCAGTATTTT

V: TRBV7-9
length: 15
size: few
J: TRBJ2-7
D: .
CDR3: CASINSGQGSYEQYF
DNA: TGTGCCAGCATCAACTCCGGGCAGGGATCCTACGAGCAGTACTTC

V: TRBV27
length: 16
size: few
J: TRBJ2-7
D: .
CDR3: CASSLSRSGEGYEQYF
DNA: TGTGCCAGCAGTTTATCGAGGTCAGGGGAGGGATACGAGCAGTACTTC

V: TRBV7-9
length: 13
size: .
J: TRBJ1-5
D: .
CDR3: CASSFGGNQPQHF
DNA: TGTGCCAGCAGCTTTGGCGGGAATCAGCCCCAGCATTTT

V: TRBV14
length: 13
size: .
J: TRBJ1-1
D: .
CDR3: CASSLFGDTEAFF
DNA: TGTGCCAGCAGCCTCTTTGGGGACACTGAAGCTTTCTTT

V: TRBV4-3
length: 15
size: few
J: TRBJ1-6
D: TRBD1
CDR3: CASSQIGTEDSPLHF
DNA: TGCGCCAGCAGCCAAATTGGGACAGAAGATTCACCCCTCCACTTT

V: TRBV12-3/TRBV12-4
length: 16
size: .
J: TRBJ2-3
D: TRBD2
CDR3: CASSHLAGGDTDTQYF
DNA: TGTGCCAGCAGCCATCTAGCGGGGGGCGACACAGATACGCAGTATTTT

V: TRBV7-2
length: 16
size: .
J: TRBJ2-7
D: TRBD2
CDR3: CASSILGREFFVEQYF
DNA: TGTGCCAGCAGCATCCTTGGGCGGGAGTTTTTTGTCGAGCAGTACTTC

V: TRBV27
length: 17
size: .
J: TRBJ1-6
D: .
CDR3: CASSPIFADGLNSPLHF
DNA: TGTGCCAGCAGTCCGATTTTCGCGGACGGCTTAAATTCACCCCTCCACTTT

V: TRBV6-5
length: 12
size: few
J: TRBJ2-2
D: .
CDR3: CASSPTGGELFF
DNA: TGTGCCAGCAGCCCGACAGGCGGGGAGCTGTTTTTT

V: TRBV7-9
length: 15
size: .
J: TRBJ2-5
D: .
CDR3: CASSPPLDGRETQYF
DNA: TGTGCCAGCAGCCCCCCCCTGGACGGAAGGGAGACCCAGTACTTC

V: TRBV6-2/TRBV6-3
length: 14
size: .
J: TRBJ2-7
D: .
CDR3: CASSTDQFSTEQYF
DNA: TGTGCCAGCTCGACGGACCAATTTTCAACCGAGCAGTACTTC

V: TRBV23-1
length: 12
size: .
J: TRBJ1-5
D: .
CDR3: CASREDHQPQHF
DNA: TGCGCCAGCAGGGAGGATCATCAGCCCCAGCATTTT

V: TRBV12-5
length: 11
size: .
J: TRBJ1-2
D: .
CDR3: CASGLDRGYTF
DNA: TGTGCTAGTGGTTTGGACAGAGGCTACACCTTC

V: TRBV12-3/TRBV12-4
length: 14
size: .
J: TRBJ1-1
D: .
CDR3: CASIDTDLGPEAFF
DNA: TGTGCCAGCATAGATACGGACCTAGGGCCTGAAGCTTTCTTT

V: TRBV29-1
length: 13
size: few
J: TRBJ1-2
D: .
CDR3: CSVVGGLNYGYTF
DNA: TGCAGCGTTGTGGGGGGCTTGAACTATGGCTACACCTTC

V: TRBV2
length: 14
size: .
J: TRBJ2-5
D: .
CDR3: CASRSGQLQETQYF
DNA: TGTGCCAGCAGAAGTGGGCAGCTCCAAGAGACCCAGTACTTC

V: TRBV4-3
length: 18
size: few
J: TRBJ2-3
D: TRBD2
CDR3: CASSQEAGGPLEGDTQYF
DNA: TGCGCCAGCAGCCAAGAAGCGGGAGGGCCTTTAGAGGGAGATACGCAGTATTTT

V: TRBV5-1
length: 16
size: few
J: TRBJ2-7
D: .
CDR3: CASSLEWGPRSYEQYF
DNA: TGCGCCAGCAGCTTGGAGTGGGGGCCCAGGTCCTACGAGCAGTACTTC

V: TRBV12-3/TRBV12-4
length: 12
size: few
J: TRBJ2-1
D: .
CDR3: CASSFSLVEQFF
DNA: TGTGCCAGCAGTTTTAGTCTCGTAGAGCAGTTCTTC

V: TRBV12-5
length: 11
size: .
J: TRBJ2-7
D: .
CDR3: CASGLLDGQYF
DNA: TGTGCTAGTGGTTTGCTGGACGGGCAGTACTTC